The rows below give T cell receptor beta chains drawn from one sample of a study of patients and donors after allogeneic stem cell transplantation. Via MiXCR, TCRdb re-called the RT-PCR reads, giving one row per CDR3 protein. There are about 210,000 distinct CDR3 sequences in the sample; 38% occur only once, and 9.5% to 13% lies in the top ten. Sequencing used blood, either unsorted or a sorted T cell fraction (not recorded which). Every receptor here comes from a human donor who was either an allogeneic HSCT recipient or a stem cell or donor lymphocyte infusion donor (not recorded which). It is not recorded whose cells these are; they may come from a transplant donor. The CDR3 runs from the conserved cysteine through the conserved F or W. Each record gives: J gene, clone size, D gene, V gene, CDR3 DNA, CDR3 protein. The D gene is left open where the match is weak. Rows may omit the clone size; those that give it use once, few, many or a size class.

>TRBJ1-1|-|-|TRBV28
TGTGCCAGCAGTTTTCCCCCCTCCGGCGATGGGGGGGCGAACACTGAAGCTTTCTTT
CASSFPPSGDGGANTEAFF
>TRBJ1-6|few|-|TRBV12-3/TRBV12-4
TGTGCCAGCAGTCGCACCGGGTTCCGCAATTCACCCCTCCACTTT
CASSRTGFRNSPLHF
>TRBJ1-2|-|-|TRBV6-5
TGTGCCAGCAGTTCCATGGGACCGAGTAATGGCTACACCTTC
CASSSMGPSNGYTF
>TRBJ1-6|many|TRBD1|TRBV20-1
TGCAGTGCTAGGCCAAGACAGGGGGCGAAGACACCCCTCCACTTT
CSARPRQGAKTPLHF
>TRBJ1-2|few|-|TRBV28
TGTGCCAGCAGGGGACACCCTAACTATGGCTACACCTTC
CASRGHPNYGYTF
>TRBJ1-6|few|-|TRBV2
TGTGCCAGCTATCGGGAGCAGGGTTCACCCCTCCACTTT
CASYREQGSPLHF
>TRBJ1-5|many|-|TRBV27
TGTGCCAGCAGCCCGCGGGGACAGCCCCAGCATTTT
CASSPRGQPQHF
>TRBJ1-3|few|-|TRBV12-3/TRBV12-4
TGTGCCAGCAGAACCGGGACTGGTGGAAACACCATATATTTT
CASRTGTGGNTIYF
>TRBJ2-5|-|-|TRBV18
TGTGCCAGCTCACCACCGGACACTAGAGAGACCCAGTACTTC
CASSPPDTRETQYF
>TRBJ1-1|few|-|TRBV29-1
TGCAGCGGTGTTGAGGCAGCCCAAAACACTGAAGCTTTCTTT
CSGVEAAQNTEAFF
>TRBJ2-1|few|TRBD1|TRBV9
TGTGCCAGCAGCGTGTCCCGGGACAGGGATTACAATGAGCAGTTCTTC
CASSVSRDRDYNEQFF
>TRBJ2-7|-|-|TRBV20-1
TGCAGTGTCACTTCGCGGGGGCGGGCCTACGAGCAGTACTTC
CSVTSRGRAYEQYF
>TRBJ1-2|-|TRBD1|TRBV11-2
TGTGCCAGAAGCTTCCCTAGGACAGGGGGGGACTATGGCTACACCTTC
CARSFPRTGGDYGYTF
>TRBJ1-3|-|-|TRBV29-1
TGCAGCGTCTCGACAGGTTCTGGAAACACCATATATTTT
CSVSTGSGNTIYF
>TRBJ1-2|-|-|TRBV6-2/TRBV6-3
TGTGCCAGCAGCCTCCCATCTAACTATGGCTACACCTTC
CASSLPSNYGYTF
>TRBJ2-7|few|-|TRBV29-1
TGCAGCGTTGAAGGGCAGGCGTTTAACGGGGAGCAGTACTTC
CSVEGQAFNGEQYF
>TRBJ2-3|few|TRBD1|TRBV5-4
TGTGCCAGCAGCCTGGAAGGACAGGGGGCTGACACAGATACGCAGTATTTT
CASSLEGQGADTDTQYF
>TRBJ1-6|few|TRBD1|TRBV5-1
TGCGCCAGCAGCTTGGTCCCCCAGGGGGTATATTCACCCCTCCACTTT
CASSLVPQGVYSPLHF
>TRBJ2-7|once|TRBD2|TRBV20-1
TGCAGTGCTACGATAGCGGGGACTAACTACGAGCAGTACTTC
CSATIAGTNYEQYF
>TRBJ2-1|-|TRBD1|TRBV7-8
TGTGCCAGCACACTATGGGACAGGGGCTACAATGAGCAGTTCTTC
CASTLWDRGYNEQFF
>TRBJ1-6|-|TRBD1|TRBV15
TGTGCCACCGCAGGGGGTTCCAATTCACCCCTCCACTTT
CATAGGSNSPLHF
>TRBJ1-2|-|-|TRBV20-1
TGCAGTGCTACCGACAGAGGAACCAACTATGGCTACACCTTC
CSATDRGTNYGYTF
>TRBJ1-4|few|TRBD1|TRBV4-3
TGCGCCAGCAGCCAGGACAGGGCTGAAAAACTGTTTTTT
CASSQDRAEKLFF
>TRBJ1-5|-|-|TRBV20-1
TGCAGTGCTAGGGTGGGATCCTCCCAGCCCCAGCATTTT
CSARVGSSQPQHF
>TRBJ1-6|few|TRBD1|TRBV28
TGTGCCAGCAGGACCACTGGGACAGCGCGGAATTCACCCCTCCACTTT
CASRTTGTARNSPLHF
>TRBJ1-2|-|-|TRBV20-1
TGCAGTGCTAGAGATGGCAGCTTGCACTATGGCTACACCTTC
CSARDGSLHYGYTF
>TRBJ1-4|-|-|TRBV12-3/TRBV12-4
TGTGCCAGCAGCCCCCTATGGACTAATGAAAAACTGTTTTTT
CASSPLWTNEKLFF
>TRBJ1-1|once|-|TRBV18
TGTGCCAGCTCAGGAAGGGATAACACTGAAGCTTTCTTT
CASSGRDNTEAFF
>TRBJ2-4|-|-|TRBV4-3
TGCGCCAGCAGCCAAGTGGCCATGGCTAGAAACATTCAGTACTTC
CASSQVAMARNIQYF
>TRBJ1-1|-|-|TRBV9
TGTGCCAGCAGCGTCTCAAAAAGGACAGTTAGGTCCCCCACTGAAGCTTTCTTT
CASSVSKRTVRSPTEAFF
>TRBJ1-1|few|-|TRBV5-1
TGCGCCAGCAGCCCCAATGATATTGCTGAAGCTTTCTTT
CASSPNDIAEAFF
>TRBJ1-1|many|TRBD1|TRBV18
TGTGCCAGCTCACTTCGGACAGGGAACACTGAAGCTTTCTTT
CASSLRTGNTEAFF
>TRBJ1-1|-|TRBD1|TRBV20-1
TGCAGTGCTACCGGGACAGTGAACACTGAAGCTTTCTTT
CSATGTVNTEAFF
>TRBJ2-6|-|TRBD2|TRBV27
TGTGCCAGCAGACCTATAGCGGGGGGCCCCTCTGGGGCCAACGTCCTGACTTTC
CASRPIAGGPSGANVLTF
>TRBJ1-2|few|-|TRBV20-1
TGCAGTGATCGCAGGGGACGAGAGGGTGGCTACACCTTC
CSDRRGREGGYTF
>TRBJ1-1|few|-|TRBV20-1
TGCAGTGCCGCGAACGGGGCAGTCACTGAAGCTTTCTTT
CSAANGAVTEAFF
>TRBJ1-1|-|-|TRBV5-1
TGCGCCAGCAGCTTGGGGGTGAATCGGGGCACTGAAGCTTTCTTT
CASSLGVNRGTEAFF
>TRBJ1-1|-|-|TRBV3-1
TGTGCCAGCAGCCAAGGCCCGGGGAGGGAAGCTTTCTTT
CASSQGPGREAFF
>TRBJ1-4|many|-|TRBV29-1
TGCAGCGTTCTAGGACCCCATAATGAAAAACTGTTTTTT
CSVLGPHNEKLFF
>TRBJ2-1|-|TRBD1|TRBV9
TGTGCCAGCAGCGTAGGTGGGACAGGGACCTCACGTTTCTCATACAATGAGCAGTTCTTC
CASSVGGTGTSRFSYNEQFF
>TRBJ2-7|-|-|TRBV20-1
TGCAGTGCTATTTTCCCTTACAGGTCGGCTTACGAGCAGTACTTC
CSAIFPYRSAYEQYF
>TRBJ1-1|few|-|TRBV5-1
TGCGCCAGCAGTGGCAGGACTAACACTGAAGCTTTCTTT
CASSGRTNTEAFF
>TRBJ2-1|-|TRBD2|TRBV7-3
TGTGCCAGCAGGATACGGACTAGCGGGGACAATGAGCAGTTCTTC
CASRIRTSGDNEQFF
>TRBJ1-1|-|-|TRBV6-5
TGTGCCAGCAGTTACGATATGATCGGGGGCGGGATGAACACTGAAGCTTTCTTT
CASSYDMIGGGMNTEAFF